This entry features one T cell receptor beta chain sequence. What it binds is unknown. This sample was included in a study of response to subunit inactivated influenza vaccine. Study-level findings and limits: Authors suggested few new T cells are recruited by each seasonal influenza vaccination.

Germline CDR1 is MNHEY and CDR2 is SVGEGT. The CDR3 has 19 amino acids. With 2 bases clipped from V and 2 bases from J, the junction kept 15 bases outside the gene matches. MiXCR, run by TCRdb on the RT-PCR reads, gives a single entry per CDR3 protein. The sample lists 250,000 to 350,000 distinct CDR3 sequences; 22% were seen once. The sample in question was PBMCs from blood, obtained 21 months after vaccination. The TCR comes from a man aged 45-69 years who received an inactivated influenza vaccine. The chain has TRBV6-2 or TRBV6-3 and TRBJ1-1; 9 bases agree with TRBD1. The CDR3, as DNA: TGTGCCAGCAGTTACCCTATAGACAGGGGGGCCGAAGATAACACTGAAGCTTTCTTT. Translation gives CASSYPIDRGAEDNTEAFF.